This T cell receptor beta chain is drawn from a study of T cells in Graves' hyperthyroidism and ophthalmopathy. Study-level information: At initial diagnosis, before any treatment had begun, peripheral blood was obtained.

Uncontrolled infection, other autoimmune disease, pregnancy or lactation led to exclusion. Overall study results and limits: Researchers found most expanded thyroid clonotypes above 0.001 in blood as well.

V lost 8 bases and J 2 bases, leaving 6 bases between the germline ends. The CDR3 runs 11 residues. Germline V lookup: CDR1 MNHNS, CDR2 SASEGT. TCR beta CDR3 regions were amplified from RNA transcripts. With the HTBI primer set, the TCR CDR3 went through a first round of RT-PCR. TCRdb independently ran MiXCR on the multiplex PCR reads; one entry per CDR3 protein. Found here are 280,000 or so distinct CDR3 sequences, under 30% of them singletons; the top ten hold approximately 30%. This clonotype showed up just once. The antigen is not known. Sequences were obtained from blood. This receptor was taken from a man aged 35-49 years with Graves' hyperthyroidism that later progressed to Graves' ophthalmopathy. The chain recombines TRBV6-1 with TRBJ1-2; D gene uncertain. The CDR3 sequence: CASAPNYGYTF. DNA for the CDR3: TGTGCCAGCGCCCCCAACTATGGCTACACCTTC.